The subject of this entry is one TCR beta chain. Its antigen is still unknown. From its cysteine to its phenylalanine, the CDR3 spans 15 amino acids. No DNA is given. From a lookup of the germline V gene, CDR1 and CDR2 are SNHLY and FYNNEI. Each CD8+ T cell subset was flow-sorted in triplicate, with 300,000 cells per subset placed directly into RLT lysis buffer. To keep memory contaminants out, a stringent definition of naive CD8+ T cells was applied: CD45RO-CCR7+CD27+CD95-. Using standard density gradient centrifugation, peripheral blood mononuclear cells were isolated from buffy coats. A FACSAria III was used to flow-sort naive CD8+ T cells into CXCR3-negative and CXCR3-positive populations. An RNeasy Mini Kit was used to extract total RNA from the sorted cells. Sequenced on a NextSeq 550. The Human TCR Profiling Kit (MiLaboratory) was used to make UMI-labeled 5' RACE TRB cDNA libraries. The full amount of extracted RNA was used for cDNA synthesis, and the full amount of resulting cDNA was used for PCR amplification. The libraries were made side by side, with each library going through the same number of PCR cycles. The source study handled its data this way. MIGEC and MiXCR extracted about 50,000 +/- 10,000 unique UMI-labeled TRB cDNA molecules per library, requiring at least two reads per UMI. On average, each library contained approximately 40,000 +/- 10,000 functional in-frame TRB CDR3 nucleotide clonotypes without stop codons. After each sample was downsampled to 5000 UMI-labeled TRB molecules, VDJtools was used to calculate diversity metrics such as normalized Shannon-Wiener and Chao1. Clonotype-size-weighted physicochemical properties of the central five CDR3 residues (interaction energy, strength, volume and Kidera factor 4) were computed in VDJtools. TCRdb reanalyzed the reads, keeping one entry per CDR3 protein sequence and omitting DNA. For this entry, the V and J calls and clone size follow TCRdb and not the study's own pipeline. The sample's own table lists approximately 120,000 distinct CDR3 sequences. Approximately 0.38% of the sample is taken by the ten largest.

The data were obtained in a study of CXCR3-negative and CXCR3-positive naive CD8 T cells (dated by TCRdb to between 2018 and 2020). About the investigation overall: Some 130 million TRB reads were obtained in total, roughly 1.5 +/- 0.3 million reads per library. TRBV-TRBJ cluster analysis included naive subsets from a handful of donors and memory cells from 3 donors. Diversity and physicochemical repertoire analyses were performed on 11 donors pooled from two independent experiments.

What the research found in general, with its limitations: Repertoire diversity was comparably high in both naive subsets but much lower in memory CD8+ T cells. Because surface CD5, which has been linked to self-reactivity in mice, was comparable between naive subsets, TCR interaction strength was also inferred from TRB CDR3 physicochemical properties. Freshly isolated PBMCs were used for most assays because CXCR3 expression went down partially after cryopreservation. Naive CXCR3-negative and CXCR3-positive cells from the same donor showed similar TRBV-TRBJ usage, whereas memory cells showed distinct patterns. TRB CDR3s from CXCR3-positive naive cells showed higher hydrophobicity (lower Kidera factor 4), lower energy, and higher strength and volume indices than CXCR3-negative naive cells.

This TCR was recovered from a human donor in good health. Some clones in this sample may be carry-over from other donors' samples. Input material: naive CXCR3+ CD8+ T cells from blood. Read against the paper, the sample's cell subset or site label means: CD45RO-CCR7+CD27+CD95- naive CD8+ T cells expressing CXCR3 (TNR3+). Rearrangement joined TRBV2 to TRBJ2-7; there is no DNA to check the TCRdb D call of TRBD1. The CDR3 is CASMLERGVSYEQYF.